The source of this T cell receptor (beta chain) is a study of shared clonotypes between healthy human individuals. Study context: Each donor contributed plates that comprised three CD4 naive, three CD4 memory, two CD8 naive and one CD8 memory. Study-level results: Sampling included only blood; tissue repertoires likely differ.

The CDR3 sequence is 17 residues long. V shed 0 bases, J shed 7 bases, and the junction held 8 bases outside the gene matches. From germline, CDR1 is SGDLS and CDR2 YYNGEE. The assay was immunoSEQ multiplex PCR, and TCRdb's table has in-frame clones only and misses some. The data contain millions of clones, around 94% of them singletons. On this clone: Its target is not known.

The sequenced sample was naive CD4+ T cells sorted from blood. The subset denotes: CD45RA+ positively selected. This chain connects TRBV9 to TRBJ2-1, with 12 bases identical to TRBD2. The sequence was collected from a man between 18 and 35 years old in good health. CDR3 nucleotides: TGTGCCAGCAGCGTAGCGGCTAGCGGGAGGGCCGGGAATGAGCAGTTCTTC. This sequence encodes CASSVAASGRAGNEQFF.